A single sample is the source of the 16 T cell receptor beta chains below, sequenced in a study of shared clonotypes between healthy human individuals. Only in-frame clones appear in the TCRdb table, and some are missing; sequencing was by immunoSEQ multiplex PCR. The sample shows around 1,900,000 clones, 90% to 95% of them seen only once. Terminally differentiated effector memory CD45RA+ cells were excluded from the naive CD8 cells, which were CD45RO-negative and positively selected for CCR7. Material for sequencing was naive CD8+ T cells from PBMCs. The receptors derive from a man aged 18 to 30 in good health. Some clones in this sample may be carry-over from other donors' samples.

The chain has TRBV28 and TRBJ2-1, with TRBD2 matching 9 bases. The ends lost 2 bases at V and 7 bases at J; junction bases unmatched: 9. Germline CDR1 reads MDHEN; CDR2 reads SYDVKM. The CDR3 is made up of 16 amino acids. CDR3 loop: CASSLRLAGLANEQFF. The CDR3 region has the DNA TGTGCCAGCAGTTTACGGCTAGCGGGATTAGCAAATGAGCAGTTCTTC.

The chain combines TRBV7-9 with TRBJ2-7; D possibly corresponds to TRBD1 (6 bases). Per germline, CDR1 SEHNR and CDR2 FQNEAQ (reference sequence). Between the trimmed V and J ends, which lost 1 base and 5 bases, there was a span of 9 bases. The CDR3 runs 13 residues. This chain's CDR3 is CASSLDEGDEQYF. Written as DNA, the CDR3 is TGTGCCAGCAGCTTAGACGAGGGGGACGAGCAGTACTTC.

The CDR3 spells CASSLGGRHEQYF. The CDR3 nucleotides read TGTGCCAGCAGCTTAGGGGGGCGACACGAGCAGTACTTC. The rearrangement joins TRBV13 to TRBJ2-7; tentative D call: TRBD1 (5 bases). Germline V gene sequence: CDR1 PRHDT, CDR2 FYEKMQ (reference sequence). Trimming removed 0 bases at V and 5 bases at J, with 8 bases between. The CDR3 contains 13 residues.

This chain connects TRBV7-9 to TRBJ2-3, with TRBD1 identical over 7 bases. CDR1 and CDR2 from the germline V gene are SEHNR and FQNEAQ (reference sequence). V was clipped by 5 bases and J by 2 bases; unmatched bases: 7. The CDR3 has 15 amino acids. CDR3 residues: CASSRKQGITDTQYF. DNA of the CDR3: TGTGCCAGCAGCAGAAAACAGGGGATCACAGATACGCAGTATTTT.

V usage is TRBV28 and J usage is TRBJ2-1; D not resolved. CDR3 length: 13 residues. CDR1 and CDR2 (germline): MDHEN, SYDVKM. With 2 bases removed from V and 5 bases from J, the gap between germline ends came to 7 bases. This CDR3 reads CASSLLEHNEQFF. In DNA form, the CDR3 reads TGTGCCAGCAGTTTACTGGAACACAATGAGCAGTTCTTC. The whole variable domain, remainder taken from reference TRBV28 and TRBJ2-1, is DVKVTQSSRYLVKRTGEKVFLECVQDMDHENMFWYRQDPGLGLRLIYFSYDVKMKEKGDIPEGYSVSREKKERFSLILESASTNQTSMYLCASSLLEHNEQFFGPGTRLTVL.

The chain uses TRBV4-3 and TRBJ2-1; D is ambiguous. CDR1 and CDR2 (germline): LGHNA, YSLEER. Trimming left V 4 bases short and J 0 bases short, with 13 bases between. The CDR3 spans 16 residues. This CDR3 reads CASSPTLHASYNEQFF. The DNA of the CDR3 is TGCGCCAGCAGCCCCACCCTCCATGCCTCCTACAATGAGCAGTTCTTC.

Concerning this clone itself: It may be a read error: a sequence one base away is much more abundant. This sample also contains other DNA sequences that code for the same CDR3. CDR3 protein: CASSLGNTEAFF. The CDR3 nucleotides are TGTGCCAGCAGCTTAGGGAACACTGAAGCTTTCTTT. The V gene is TRBV28, the J gene TRBJ1-1; D ambiguous. The V end was cut by 6 bases, the J end by 1 base, with 6 bases between. Germline CDR1 MDHEN, CDR2 SYDVKM. CDR3 size: 12 residues.

The J gene is TRBJ2-2, the V gene TRBV20-1; no clear D gene. The length of the CDR3 is 11 residues. Germline V gives CDR1 DFQATT, CDR2 SNEGSKA (reference sequence). With 5 bases removed from V and 3 bases from J, the gap between germline ends came to 4 bases. The CDR3 region is CSAWDTGELFF. CDR3 DNA sequence: TGCAGTGCTTGGGACACCGGGGAGCTGTTTTTT.

V is TRBV15 and J is TRBJ1-1, with D maybe TRBD1 (6 bases). Trimming left V 6 bases short and J 8 bases short, with 19 bases between. The germline gives CDR1 LNHNV, CDR2 YYDKDF (reference sequence). This CDR3 is built from 14 residues. CDR3 residues: CATSEIRMGGEAFF. The CDR3 nucleotides read TGTGCCACCAGTGAAATCCGGATGGGGGGCGAAGCTTTCTTT. Full variable domain (remainder filled in from reference TRBV15 and TRBJ1-1): DAMVIQNPRYQVTQFGKPVTLSCSQTLNHNVMYWYQQKSSQAPKLLFHYYDKDFNNEADTPDNFQSRRPNTSFCFLDIRSPGLGDTAMYLCATSEIRMGGEAFFGQGTRLTVV.

V usage is TRBV27 and J usage is TRBJ2-7; 7 nucleotides align to TRBD2. V lost 6 bases, J lost 2 bases, and 7 bases stayed unmatched. The CDR3 length is 14 residues. CDR1 is MNHEY, CDR2 SMNVEV, per germline (reference sequence). This CDR3 is CASRLRDYPYEQYF. Written as DNA, the CDR3 is TGTGCCAGCAGACTTCGGGACTACCCCTACGAGCAGTACTTC.

The J gene is TRBJ2-3, the V gene TRBV4-3; D unclear. The CDR3 has 13 amino acids. With 6 bases removed from V and 1 base from J, the gap between germline ends came to 8 bases. Germline CDR1 and CDR2: LGHNA and YSLEER. This CDR3 is CASSRDGTDTQYF. CDR3 DNA: TGCGCCAGCAGTCGTGATGGCACAGATACGCAGTATTTT.

The chain carries TRBV5-6 and TRBJ2-7; 7 nucleotides line up with TRBD1. The CDR3 sequence is 14 residues long. J lost 3 bases, V lost 3 bases, and 6 bases had no gene match. The germline CDR1 and CDR2 sequences are SGHDT and YYEEEE. In nucleotides, the CDR3 is TGTGCCAGCAGCTACGGGACAGCAGACTACGAGCAGTACTTC. Protein product: CASSYGTADYEQYF.

The chain couples TRBV6-1 to TRBJ2-1; 7 nucleotides match TRBD1. J was trimmed by 5 bases and V by 4 bases; bases with no gene match: 14. Per germline, CDR1 MNHNS and CDR2 SASEGT. The CDR3 totals 17 residues. CDR3 loop: CASSGGSGTAAHNEQFF. In DNA, the CDR3 is TGTGCCAGCAGTGGGGGATCCGGGACAGCCGCCCACAATGAGCAGTTCTTC.

The chain couples TRBV7-3 to TRBJ1-1; D remains unclear. The V and J ends lost 5 bases and 1 base respectively, with 17 bases between them. The CDR3 sequence is 16 residues long. Germline assignment: CDR1 SGHTA and CDR2 FQGTGA. DNA of the CDR3: TGTGCCAGCAGCCTCCCAAAGATGCAGGAGAACACTGAAGCTTTCTTT. Protein product: CASSLPKMQENTEAFF. The full variable domain, in which reference TRBV7-3 and TRBJ1-1 provide the parts outside the CDR3, is GAGVSQTPSNKVTEKGKYVELRCDPISGHTALYWYRQSLGQGPEFLIYFQGTGAADDSGLPNDRFFAVRPEGSVSTLKIQRTERGDSAVYLCASSLPKMQENTEAFFGQGTRLTVV.

J is TRBJ2-5 and V is TRBV9; D is perhaps TRBD1 (6 bases). V was trimmed by 1 base and J by 3 bases, leaving 7 bases between them. The CDR3 loop spans 13 amino acids. Germline V lookup: CDR1 SGDLS, CDR2 YYNGEE. The CDR3 DNA follows: TGTGCCAGCAGCGTAACAGGGAAAGAGACCCAGTACTTC. Its translation is CASSVTGKETQYF.

Here the CDR3 reads CASSAGTVVNEKLFF. CDR3 sequence (DNA): TGTGCCAGCAGCGCCGGGACAGTTGTTAATGAAAAACTGTTTTTT. The rearrangement links TRBV2 to TRBJ1-4, with 7 bases lining up with TRBD1. The CDR3 loop spans 15 amino acids. Germline lookup yields CDR1 SNHLY and CDR2 FYNNEI. Trimming removed 6 bases from V and 4 bases from J; junction bases left unmatched: 8.